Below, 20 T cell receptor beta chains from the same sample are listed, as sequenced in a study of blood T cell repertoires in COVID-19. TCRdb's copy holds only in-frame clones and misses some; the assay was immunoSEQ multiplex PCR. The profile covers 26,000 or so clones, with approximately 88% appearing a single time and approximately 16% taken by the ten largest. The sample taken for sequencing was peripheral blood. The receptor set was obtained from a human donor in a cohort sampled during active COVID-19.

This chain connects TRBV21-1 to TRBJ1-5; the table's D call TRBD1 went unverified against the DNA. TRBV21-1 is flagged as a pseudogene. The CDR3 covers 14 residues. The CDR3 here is CATGNRTRNQPQHF. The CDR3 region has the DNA TGTGCCACCGGAAACCGGACACGAAATCAGCCCCAGCATTTT.

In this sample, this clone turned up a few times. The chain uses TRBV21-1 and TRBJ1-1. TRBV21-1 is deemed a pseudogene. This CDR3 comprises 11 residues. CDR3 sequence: CASSFRTEAFF. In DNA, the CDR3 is TGTGCCAGCAGCTTCCGCACTGAAGCTTTCTTT.

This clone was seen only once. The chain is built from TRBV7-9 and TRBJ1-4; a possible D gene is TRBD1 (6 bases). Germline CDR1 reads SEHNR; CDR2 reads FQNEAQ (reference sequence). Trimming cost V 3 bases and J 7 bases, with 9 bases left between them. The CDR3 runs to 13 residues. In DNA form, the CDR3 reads TGTGCCAGCAGCTTGGGACATACTGAAAAACTGTTTTTT. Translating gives CASSLGHTEKLFF.

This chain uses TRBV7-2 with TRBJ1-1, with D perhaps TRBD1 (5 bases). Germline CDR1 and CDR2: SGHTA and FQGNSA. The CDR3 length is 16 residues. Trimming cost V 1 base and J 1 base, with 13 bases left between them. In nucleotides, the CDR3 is TGTGCCAGCAGCTTAGGTCGGTATAGGGGGAACACTGAAGCTTTCTTT. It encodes CASSLGRYRGNTEAFF. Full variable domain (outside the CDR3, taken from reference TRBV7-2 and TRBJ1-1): GAGVSQSPSNKVTEKGKDVELRCDPISGHTALYWYRQSLGQGLEFLIYFQGNSAPDKSGLPSDRFSAERTGGSVSTLTIQRTQQEDSAVYLCASSLGRYRGNTEAFFGQGTRLTVV.

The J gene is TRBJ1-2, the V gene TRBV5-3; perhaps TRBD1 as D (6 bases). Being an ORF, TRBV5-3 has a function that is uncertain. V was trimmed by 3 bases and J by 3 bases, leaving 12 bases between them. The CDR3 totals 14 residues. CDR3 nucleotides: TGTGCCAGAAGCTCCGGGGGGGGCCACTATGGCTACACCTTC. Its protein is CARSSGGGHYGYTF.

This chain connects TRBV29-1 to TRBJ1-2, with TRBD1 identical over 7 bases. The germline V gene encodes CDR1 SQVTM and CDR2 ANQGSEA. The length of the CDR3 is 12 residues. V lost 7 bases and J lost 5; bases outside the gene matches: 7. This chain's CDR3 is CSGGTEIYGYTF. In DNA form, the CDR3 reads TGCAGCGGCGGGACAGAAATTTATGGCTACACCTTC. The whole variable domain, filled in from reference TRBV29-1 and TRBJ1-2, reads SAVISQKPSRDICQRGTSLTIQCQVDSQVTMMFWYRQQPGQSLTLIATANQGSEATYESGFVIDKFPISRPNLTFSTLTVSNMSPEDSSIYLCSGGTEIYGYTFGSGTRLTVV.

CDR3: CASSSPGGSSSGANVLTF. The CDR3 DNA follows: TGTGCCAGCAGCTCGCCAGGGGGCTCTAGCTCTGGGGCCAACGTCCTGACTTTC. This chain joins TRBV7-6 and TRBJ2-6; 8 bases align to TRBD1. Germline loops: CDR1 SGHVS, CDR2 FNYEAQ. J lost 0 bases, V lost 4 bases, and 8 bases had no gene match. The CDR3 spans 18 residues.

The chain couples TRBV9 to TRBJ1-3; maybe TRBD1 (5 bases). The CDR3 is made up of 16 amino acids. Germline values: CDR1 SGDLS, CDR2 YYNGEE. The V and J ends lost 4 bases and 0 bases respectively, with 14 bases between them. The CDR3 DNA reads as TGTGCCAGCAGCTATTCGGGGGTAGCCTCTGGAAACACCATATATTTT. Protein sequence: CASSYSGVASGNTIYF.

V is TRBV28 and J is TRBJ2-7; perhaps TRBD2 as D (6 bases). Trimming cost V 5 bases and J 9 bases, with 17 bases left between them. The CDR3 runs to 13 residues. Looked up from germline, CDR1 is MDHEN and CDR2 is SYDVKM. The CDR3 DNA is TGTGCCAGCAGTCCCGGGGACTCTGGCGGGCAGTACTTC. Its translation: CASSPGDSGGQYF.

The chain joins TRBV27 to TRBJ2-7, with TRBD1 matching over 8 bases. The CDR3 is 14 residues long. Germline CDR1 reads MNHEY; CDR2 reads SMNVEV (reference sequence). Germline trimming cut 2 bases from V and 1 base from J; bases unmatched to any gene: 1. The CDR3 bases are TGTGCCAGCAGTTTAAGGGACAGGTCCTACGAGCAGTACTTC. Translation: CASSLRDRSYEQYF.

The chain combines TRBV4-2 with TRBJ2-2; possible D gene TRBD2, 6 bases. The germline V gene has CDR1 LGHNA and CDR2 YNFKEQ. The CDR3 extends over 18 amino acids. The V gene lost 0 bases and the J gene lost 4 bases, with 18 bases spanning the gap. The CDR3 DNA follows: TGTGCCAGCAGCCAAGATGTGTTGGCAGGGACTCGCACCGGGGAGCTGTTTTTT. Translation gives CASSQDVLAGTRTGELFF.

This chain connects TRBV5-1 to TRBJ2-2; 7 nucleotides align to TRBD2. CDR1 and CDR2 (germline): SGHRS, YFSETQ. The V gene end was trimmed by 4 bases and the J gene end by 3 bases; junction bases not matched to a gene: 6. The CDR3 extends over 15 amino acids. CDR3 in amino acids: CASSPYLADTGELFF. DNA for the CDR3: TGCGCCAGCAGCCCGTATCTAGCGGACACCGGGGAGCTGTTTTTT.

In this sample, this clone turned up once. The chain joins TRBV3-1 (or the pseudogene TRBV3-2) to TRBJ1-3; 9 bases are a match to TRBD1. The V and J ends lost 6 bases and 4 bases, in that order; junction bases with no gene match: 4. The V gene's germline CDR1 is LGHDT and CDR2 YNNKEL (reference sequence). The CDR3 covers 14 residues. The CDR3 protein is CASRRTGGGNTIYF. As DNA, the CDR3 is TGTGCCAGCAGACGAACAGGGGGCGGAAACACCATATATTTT.

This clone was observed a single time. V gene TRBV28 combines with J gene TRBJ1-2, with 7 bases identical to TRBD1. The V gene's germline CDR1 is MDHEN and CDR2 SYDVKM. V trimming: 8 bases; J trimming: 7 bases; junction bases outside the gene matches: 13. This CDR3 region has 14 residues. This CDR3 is CASDDRARGGGYTF. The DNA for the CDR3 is TGTGCCAGCGATGACAGGGCCAGGGGTGGTGGCTACACCTTC.

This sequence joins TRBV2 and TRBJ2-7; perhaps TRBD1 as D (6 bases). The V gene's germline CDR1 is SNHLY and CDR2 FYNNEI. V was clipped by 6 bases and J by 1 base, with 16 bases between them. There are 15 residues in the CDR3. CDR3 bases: TGTGCCAGCAGCAAACAGGGTGCCAGTTCCTACGAGCAGTACTTC. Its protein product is CASSKQGASSYEQYF.

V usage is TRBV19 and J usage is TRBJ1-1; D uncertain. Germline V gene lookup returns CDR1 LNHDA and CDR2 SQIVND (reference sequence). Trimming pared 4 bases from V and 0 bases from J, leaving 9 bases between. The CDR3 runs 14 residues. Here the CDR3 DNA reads TGTGCCAGTAGTACCCCTATCATGAACACTGAAGCTTTCTTT. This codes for CASSTPIMNTEAFF.

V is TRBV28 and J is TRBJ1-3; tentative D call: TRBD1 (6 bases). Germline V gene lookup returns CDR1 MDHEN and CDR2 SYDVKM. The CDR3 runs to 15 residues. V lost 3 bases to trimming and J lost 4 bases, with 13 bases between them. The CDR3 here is CASSFRGGQGNTIYF. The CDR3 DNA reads TGTGCCAGCAGTTTCAGGGGAGGGCAGGGAAACACCATATATTTT. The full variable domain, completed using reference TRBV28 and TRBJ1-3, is DVKVTQSSRYLVKRTGEKVFLECVQDMDHENMFWYRQDPGLGLRLIYFSYDVKMKEKGDIPEGYSVSREKKERFSLILESASTNQTSMYLCASSFRGGQGNTIYFGEGSWLTVV.

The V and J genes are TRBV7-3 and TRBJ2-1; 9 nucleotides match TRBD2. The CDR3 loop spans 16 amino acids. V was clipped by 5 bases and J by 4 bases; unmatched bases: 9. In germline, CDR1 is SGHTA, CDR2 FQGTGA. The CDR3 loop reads CASSANLAGIYNEQFF. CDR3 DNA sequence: TGTGCCAGCAGCGCCAATCTAGCGGGGATATACAATGAGCAGTTCTTC.

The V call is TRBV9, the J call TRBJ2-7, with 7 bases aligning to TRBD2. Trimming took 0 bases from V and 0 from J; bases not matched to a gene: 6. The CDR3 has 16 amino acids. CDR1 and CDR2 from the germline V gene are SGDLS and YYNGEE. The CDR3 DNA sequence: TGTGCCAGCAGCGTAGGAGGCGGGAGTCTCTCCTACGAGCAGTACTTC. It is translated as CASSVGGGSLSYEQYF.

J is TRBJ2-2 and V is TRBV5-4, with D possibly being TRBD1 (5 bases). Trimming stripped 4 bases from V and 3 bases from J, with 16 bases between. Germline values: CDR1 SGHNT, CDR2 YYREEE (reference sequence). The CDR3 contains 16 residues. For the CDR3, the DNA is TGTGCCAGCAGCCGAGGCGGCAGGGCAGACACCGGGGAGCTGTTTTTT. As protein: CASSRGGRADTGELFF.